Below are 14 T cell receptor beta chains sequenced from a single sample in a study of cytomegalovirus exposure and HLA in healthy donors. Repertoires were generated with immunoSEQ multiplex PCR, while TCRdb's copy carries only in-frame clones and drops some. This sample has around 300,000 clones, with 80% to 90% found just once. Sequenced input: PBMCs. The source is a young woman in good health and CMV-seronegative.

The chain recombines TRBV19 with TRBJ1-2; 8 bases map to TRBD1. Germline trimming cut 7 bases from V and 4 bases from J; bases unmatched to any gene: 8. Germline CDR1 LNHDA, CDR2 SQIVND (reference sequence). The CDR3 runs 14 residues. The CDR3 region has the DNA TGTGCCAGTATGCAGGGGGCAGAGGGCTATGGCTACACCTTC. Its translation: CASMQGAEGYGYTF.

This chain joins TRBV2 and TRBJ1-4; the match to TRBD1 covers 9 bases. V gave up 7 bases and J gave up 7 bases; unmatched junction bases: 7. The germline gives CDR1 SNHLY, CDR2 FYNNEI. The CDR3 is made up of 14 amino acids. Here the CDR3 reads CASITGTGPEKLFF. The CDR3 DNA follows: TGTGCCAGCATTACCGGGACAGGGCCTGAAAAACTGTTTTTT.

This chain links TRBV27 with TRBJ2-5; TRBD2 might be the D (7 bases). The CDR3 consists of 15 residues. Germline V gives CDR1 MNHEY, CDR2 SMNVEV (reference sequence). Trimming removed 2 bases from V and 5 bases from J, with 15 bases in between. CDR3 in DNA: TGTGCCAGCAGTTTAGCGGGGGCTAGCCACGAGACCCAGTACTTC. Translation gives CASSLAGASHETQYF.

V and J are TRBV30 and TRBJ1-1; TRBD1 might be the D (5 bases). V gave up 4 bases and J gave up 1 base, with 10 bases separating them. This CDR3 has 13 residues. CDR1 and CDR2 (germline): GTSNPN, SVGIG (reference sequence). CDR3 nucleotide sequence: TGTGCCTGGACCCTAGGGGAGAACACTGAAGCTTTCTTT. Its protein is CAWTLGENTEAFF.

The V and J genes are TRBV4-1 and TRBJ1-2; D uncertain. Trimming took off 0 bases at V and 8 bases at J, with 7 bases between the two ends. The CDR3 has 12 residues. Germline V gives CDR1 MGHRA, CDR2 YSYEKL. Here the CDR3 DNA reads TGCGCCAGCAGCCAAGATCTGAGGGGCTACACCTTC. It yields the protein CASSQDLRGYTF.

The chain employs TRBV27 and TRBJ1-2; possibly TRBD1 for D (5 bases). The V gene's germline CDR1 is MNHEY and CDR2 SMNVEV (reference sequence). CDR3 size: 16 residues. Deletions cut 2 bases from V and 8 bases from J, with 21 bases between. Here the CDR3 reads CASSLEAPVGGRGYTF. The CDR3 nucleotides read TGTGCCAGCAGTTTAGAGGCTCCGGTGGGGGGTAGAGGCTACACCTTC.

This chain joins TRBV29-1 and TRBJ1-2; D may be TRBD1 (5 bases). Germline V gene lookup returns CDR1 SQVTM and CDR2 ANQGSEA. The CDR3 runs to 13 residues. Trimming shortened V by 1 base and J by 7 bases, and 13 bases separated the two germline ends. The DNA of the CDR3 is TGCAGCGTTGAAGGCCTAAGGGGCGCTGGCTACACCTTC. This codes for CSVEGLRGAGYTF.

V is TRBV28 and J is TRBJ1-5; 8 bases line up with TRBD1. Germline V gene lookup returns CDR1 MDHEN and CDR2 SYDVKM. Germline trimming cut 4 bases from V and 3 bases from J; bases unmatched to any gene: 5. The CDR3 totals 15 residues. CDR3 nucleotides: TGTGCCAGCAGTTCCGGACAGGGTTTCAATCAGCCCCAGCATTTT. This gives the protein CASSSGQGFNQPQHF.

The chain employs TRBV29-1 and TRBJ1-1; no clear D gene. The CDR3 consists of 15 residues. Trimming removed 0 bases from V and 0 bases from J, with 11 bases in between. The germline CDR1 and CDR2 sequences are SQVTM and ANQGSEA. As DNA, the CDR3 is TGCAGCGTTGAAGAAAGGCGGCTCATGAACACTGAAGCTTTCTTT. It encodes CSVEERRLMNTEAFF.

Turning to this clone: This same CDR3 is encoded by further DNA sequences in the sample. The chain links TRBV11-3 to TRBJ2-7; the match to TRBD1 covers 9 bases. With 5 bases clipped from V and 2 bases from J, the junction kept 4 bases outside the gene matches. CDR1 and CDR2 from the germline V gene are SGHNT and YENEEA. The CDR3 runs to 14 residues. CDR3 loop: CASSLGQGPYEQYF. CDR3 sequence (DNA): TGTGCCAGCAGCCTGGGACAGGGCCCCTACGAGCAGTACTTC.

This CDR3 is CASSLLRTSASSYEQYF. For the CDR3, the DNA is TGTGCCAGCAGTTTACTCCGGACTAGCGCAAGCTCCTACGAGCAGTACTTC. The genes are TRBV2 and TRBJ2-7; 9 bases align to TRBD2. Trimming took 5 bases from V and 0 from J; bases not matched to a gene: 11. Germline assignment: CDR1 SNHLY and CDR2 FYNNEI. This CDR3 is 17 amino acids long.

The chain couples TRBV7-3 to TRBJ1-2; 8 bases are a match to TRBD1. From germline, CDR1 is SGHTA and CDR2 FQGTGA. The CDR3 sequence is 12 residues long. Trimming removed 5 bases from V and 7 bases from J; junction bases left unmatched: 3. This CDR3 is CASSLQGAGYTF. In nucleotides, the CDR3 is TGTGCCAGCAGCCTTCAGGGGGCTGGCTACACCTTC.

V is TRBV29-1 and J is TRBJ1-1, with D possibly matching TRBD1 (5 bases). This CDR3 region has 13 residues. Between the trimmed V and J ends, which lost 7 bases and 0 bases, there was a span of 12 bases. CDR1 and CDR2 from the germline V gene are SQVTM and ANQGSEA. The CDR3 nucleotides are TGCAGCGCAAAAGGGGTCTTGAACACTGAAGCTTTCTTT. Residues: CSAKGVLNTEAFF.

CDR3 in DNA: TGTGCCAGCGGGCGGGACAGACTCTACGAGCAGTACTTC. Encoded protein: CASGRDRLYEQYF. The chain combines TRBV6-5 with TRBJ2-7, with a possible D match to TRBD1 (7 bases). The length of the CDR3 is 13 residues. Trimming stripped 8 bases from V and 3 bases from J, with 14 bases between. Looked up from germline, CDR1 is MNHEY and CDR2 is SVGAGI.